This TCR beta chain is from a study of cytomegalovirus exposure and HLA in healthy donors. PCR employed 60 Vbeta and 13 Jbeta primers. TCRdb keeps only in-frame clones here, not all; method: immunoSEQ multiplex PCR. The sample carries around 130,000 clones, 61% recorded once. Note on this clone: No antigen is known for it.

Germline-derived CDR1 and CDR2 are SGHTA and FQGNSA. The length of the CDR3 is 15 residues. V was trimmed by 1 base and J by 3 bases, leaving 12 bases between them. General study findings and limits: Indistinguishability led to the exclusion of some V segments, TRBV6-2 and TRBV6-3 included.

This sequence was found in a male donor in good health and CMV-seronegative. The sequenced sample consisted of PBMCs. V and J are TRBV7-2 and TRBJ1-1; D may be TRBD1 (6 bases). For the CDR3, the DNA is TGTGCCAGCAGCTTAGAGGGGGACATGGACACTGAAGCTTTCTTT. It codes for CASSLEGDMDTEAFF.